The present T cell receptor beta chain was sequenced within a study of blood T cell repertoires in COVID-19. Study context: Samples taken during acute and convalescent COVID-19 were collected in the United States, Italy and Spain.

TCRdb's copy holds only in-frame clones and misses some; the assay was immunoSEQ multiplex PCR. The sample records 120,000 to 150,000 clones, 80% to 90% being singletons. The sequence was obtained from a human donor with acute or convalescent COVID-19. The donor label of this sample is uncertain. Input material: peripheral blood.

CDR3 nucleotide sequence: TGTGCCAGCAGTAGGACTAGCGGGAGGGATACGCAGTATTTT. Its translation: CASSRTSGRDTQYF. The chain couples TRBV6-2 or TRBV6-3 to TRBJ2-3; TRBD2 agrees at 14 bases. CDR1 is MNHEY and CDR2 is SVGEGT in the germline V gene. CDR3 size: 14 residues. Trimming cost V 5 bases and J 6 bases; bases outside gene matches: 1.